Described below is a single T cell receptor (beta chain) sequence and its context. Using immunoSEQ multiplex PCR, the repertoire was profiled, and TCRdb retains in-frame clones only, with some absent. The repertoire holds a few hundred thousand clones, with approximately 90% as singletons. CDR1 and CDR2 (germline): SNHLY, FYNNEI. The V gene lost 6 bases and the J gene lost 0 bases, with 11 bases spanning the gap. The CDR3 length is 14 residues. This entry comes from a study of blood T cell repertoires in COVID-19. Sequenced sample: peripheral blood. This TCR was sampled from a woman aged 40 to 49 with acute or convalescent COVID-19. The V gene is TRBV2, the J gene TRBJ1-1; D unclear. The CDR3 reads CASSPQLMNTEAFF. The CDR3 DNA sequence: TGTGCCAGCAGCCCACAGTTAATGAACACTGAAGCTTTCTTT.